This is a list of T cell receptor beta chains from one sample in a study of blood T cells in healthy people across ages. A single record per CDR3 protein comes from TCRdb applying MiXCR to the 5' RACE reads. The table includes hundreds of thousands of distinct CDR3 sequences, under 65% detected once. The sample taken for sequencing was blood. The source of these receptors is a man between 60 and 75 years old in good health. The CDR3 runs from the conserved cysteine through the conserved F or W. A D gene is named only where the DNA matches it firmly. The size of a clone is reported for some rows only, either as once, few or many, or as a class for expanded clones.

v_call	d_call	j_call	clone_size	cdr3_nt	cdr3_aa
TRBV29-1	TRBD2	TRBJ2-7	few	TGCAGCGTCGCGACTAGCGGGGCGTACGAGCAGTACTTC	CSVATSGAYEQYF
TRBV12-5	TRBD1	TRBJ2-5	NA	TGTGCTAGTGGTTCGGGACAGGGGGAGACCCAGTACTTC	CASGSGQGETQYF
TRBV5-1	TRBD1	TRBJ2-5	few	TGCGCCAGCAGCCTGGACAGGGCGGGCCAAGAGACCCAGTACTTC	CASSLDRAGQETQYF
TRBV3-1	TRBD2	TRBJ2-7	NA	TGTGCCAGCAGCCCCCAGACTAGCGGAAACAATGAGCAGTACTTC	CASSPQTSGNNEQYF
TRBV7-6	NA	TRBJ2-5	once	TGTGCCAGCAGCTTAGATCTGAGCTGGGGGACCCAGTACTTC	CASSLDLSWGTQYF
TRBV9	TRBD2	TRBJ2-2	few	TGTGCCAGCAGCGTGGAACTAGCGCCGAGGGAGCTGTTTTTT	CASSVELAPRELFF
TRBV6-5	NA	TRBJ1-1	NA	TGTGCCAGCAGTTACTCTGGCGTGATGGACACTGAAGCTTTCTTT	CASSYSGVMDTEAFF
TRBV6-5	NA	TRBJ2-5	NA	TGTGCCAGCAGTTACGAACGGACCCAAGAGACCCAGTACTTC	CASSYERTQETQYF
TRBV20-1	TRBD1	TRBJ2-3	NA	TGCAGTGCTAGAGACGGGACAGAACCAGATACGCAGTATTTT	CSARDGTEPDTQYF
TRBV7-2	NA	TRBJ1-4	NA	TGTGCCAGCAGCAAACAGGGCTTTCCCCGGGAAAAACTGTTTTTT	CASSKQGFPREKLFF
TRBV4-1	TRBD2	TRBJ2-5	NA	TGCGCCAGCAGCATCCCGGGAGGGTGGGAGACCCAGTACTTC	CASSIPGGWETQYF
TRBV10-3	NA	TRBJ1-1	NA	TGTGCCATCAGGGGACCTCAGCGGAACACTGAAGCTTTCTTT	CAIRGPQRNTEAFF
TRBV14	NA	TRBJ2-5	NA	TGTGCCAGCAGCTCGGCTCCCCTAGAGACCCAGTACTTC	CASSSAPLETQYF
TRBV20-1	TRBD1	TRBJ2-1	NA	TGCAGTGCTAGGGTGGGTTGGACAGGACACAATGAGCAGTTCTTC	CSARVGWTGHNEQFF
TRBV6-6	TRBD1	TRBJ2-3	few	TGTGCCAGCAGTGTTCCGGGACAGGGGAAAGATACGCAGTATTTT	CASSVPGQGKDTQYF
TRBV28	NA	TRBJ1-5	NA	TGTGCCAGCCACGGACAGAATCAGCCCCAGCATTTT	CASHGQNQPQHF